These 19 T cell receptor beta chains were sequenced from one sample in a study of T cells in Graves' hyperthyroidism and ophthalmopathy. RNA transcripts gave rise to amplified TCR beta CDR3 regions. TCR CDR3 regions were first amplified by RT-PCR with HTBI primers. A single record per CDR3 protein comes from TCRdb applying MiXCR to the multiplex PCR reads. The table shows 730,000 or so distinct CDR3 sequences, with 18% occurring only once. The sequenced sample was blood. These receptors were taken from a woman between 50 and 59 years old with Graves' hyperthyroidism that later progressed to Graves' ophthalmopathy.

The chain combines TRBV7-9 with TRBJ2-1; D unclear. Germline CDR1 is SEHNR and CDR2 is FQNEAQ (reference sequence). Deletions cut 5 bases from V and 0 bases from J, with 11 bases between. The CDR3 is made up of 15 amino acids. The CDR3 protein is CASSGHTSSYNEQFF. CDR3 DNA sequence: TGTGCCAGCAGCGGCCACACGAGCTCCTACAATGAGCAGTTCTTC.

This clonotype was observed many times. The chain recombines TRBV5-5 with TRBJ1-6; tentatively, D is TRBD1 (6 bases). The germline CDR1 and CDR2 sequences are SGHKS and YYEKEE (reference sequence). The CDR3 consists of 16 residues. Deletions cut 4 bases from V and 9 bases from J, with 20 bases between. CDR3 in DNA: TGTGCCAGCAGCCCTCAAGTAGGGGGGCTTGGTTCACCCCTCCACTTT. Translated, it gives CASSPQVGGLGSPLHF. Full variable domain (missing parts from reference TRBV5-5 and TRBJ1-6): DAGVTQSPTHLIKTRGQQVTLRCSPISGHKSVSWYQQVLGQGPQFIFQYYEKEERGRGNFPDRFSARQFPNYSSELNVNALLLGDSALYLCASSPQVGGLGSPLHFGNGTRLTVT.

This sequence joins TRBV24-1 and TRBJ2-2; 13 bases fit TRBD2. The V gene end was trimmed by 4 bases and the J gene end by 6 bases; junction bases not matched to a gene: 7. The germline gives CDR1 KGHDR, CDR2 SFDVKD. The CDR3 is 17 residues long. CDR3 sequence (DNA): TGTGCCACCAGTGACTCGGGACTAGCGGGGATCCCCGGGGAGCTGTTTTTT. Translating it yields CATSDSGLAGIPGELFF.

This clonotype was counted many times. The rearrangement links TRBV2 to TRBJ2-3; D call uncertain. The CDR3 is 12 amino acids. The germline gives CDR1 SNHLY, CDR2 FYNNEI. The germline V and J ends were trimmed by 3 bases and 2 bases, with 3 bases remaining between them. CDR3 in DNA: TGTGCCAGCAGTGACAACACAGATACGCAGTATTTT. Amino acids: CASSDNTDTQYF.

This clonotype was picked up a small number of times. J is TRBJ1-1 and V is TRBV6-1, with D uncertain. V was cut by 7 bases and J by 1 base, with 10 bases left in between. Per the germline V gene, CDR1 is MNHNS and CDR2 is SASEGT. The CDR3 has 13 amino acids. The CDR3 DNA reads TGTGCCAGCACCACTATAACGAACACTGAAGCTTTCTTT. As protein: CASTTITNTEAFF.

The chain employs TRBV20-1 and TRBJ2-3; 9 bases line up with TRBD2. With 6 bases clipped from V and 0 bases from J, the junction kept 7 bases outside the gene matches. Germline assignment: CDR1 DFQATT and CDR2 SNEGSKA (reference sequence). The CDR3 is made up of 15 amino acids. The CDR3 region has the DNA TGCAGTGCCGAGATAGCGGGGGCTAGCACAGATACGCAGTATTTT. Amino acids: CSAEIAGASTDTQYF.

The table lists this clonotype with many counts. This sequence joins TRBV5-6 and TRBJ2-7, with D unresolved. The germline CDR1 and CDR2 sequences are SGHDT and YYEEEE. This CDR3 region has 11 residues. Deletions cut 0 bases from V and 9 bases from J, with 7 bases between. CDR3 protein: CASSLEGAQYF. CDR3 nucleotides: TGTGCCAGCAGCTTGGAGGGCGCGCAGTACTTC.

This clonotype was seen only a few times. V usage is TRBV19 and J usage is TRBJ1-1, with 9 bases that match TRBD1. The CDR3 loop spans 15 amino acids. Germline values: CDR1 LNHDA, CDR2 SQIVND (reference sequence). V lost 8 bases, J lost 4 bases, and 11 bases stayed unmatched. As DNA, the CDR3 is TGTGCCAGTGTCGTCGGACAGGGGATGGGCACTGAAGCTTTCTTT. Its translation is CASVVGQGMGTEAFF.

This clonotype turned up a few times. This sequence joins TRBV4-2 and TRBJ2-1, with D perhaps TRBD1 (5 bases). Per the germline V gene, CDR1 is LGHNA and CDR2 is YNFKEQ. This CDR3 has 15 amino acids. V gave up 0 bases and J gave up 7 bases, with 13 bases separating them. CDR3 residues: CASSQEGAIVNEQFF. CDR3 DNA: TGTGCCAGCAGCCAAGAAGGGGCCATAGTGAATGAGCAGTTCTTC.

In its sample, this clonotype was seen many times. The chain carries TRBV7-9 and TRBJ1-2; 9 bases align to TRBD1. The CDR3 has 15 residues. Germline V gives CDR1 SEHNR, CDR2 FQNEAQ (reference sequence). Trimming removed 8 bases from V and 1 base from J; junction bases left unmatched: 8. The CDR3 DNA follows: TGTGCCAGCGCGAAGGGGGACAGGGTTAACTATGGCTACACCTTC. Translating it yields CASAKGDRVNYGYTF.

Many counts were recorded for this clonotype. J is TRBJ2-7 and V is TRBV11-2; perhaps TRBD2 as D (7 bases). Trimming removed 4 bases at V and 2 bases at J, with 15 bases between. The CDR3 runs 15 residues. CDR1 and CDR2 (germline): SGHAT, FQNNGV. The CDR3 loop reads CASSSRRGPTYEQYF. The CDR3 DNA sequence: TGTGCCAGCAGCTCAAGGCGGGGGCCTACCTACGAGCAGTACTTC.

A word on this clonotype: A single base separates this from a much larger clone, so it may be a read error. The CDR3 DNA sequence: TGTGCCAGCAGCTTTGGCAGTGTAGCTAACCATGGCTACACCTTC. The encoded protein is CASSFGSVANHGYTF. This chain uses TRBV7-9 with TRBJ1-2; D unclear. The CDR3 totals 15 residues. The germline gives CDR1 SEHNR, CDR2 FQNEAQ (reference sequence).

This clonotype was counted at least ten times. The chain employs TRBV27 and TRBJ2-5; 10 bases line up with TRBD1. V lost 5 bases, J lost 5 bases, and 5 bases stayed unmatched. CDR3 length equals 14 residues. The germline CDR1 and CDR2 sequences are MNHEY and SMNVEV (reference sequence). The CDR3 sequence: CASSLPGQGETQYF. DNA of the CDR3: TGTGCCAGCAGTCTTCCGGGACAGGGGGAGACCCAGTACTTC.

V is TRBV19 and J is TRBJ1-1; D is possibly TRBD1 (5 bases). Trimming left V 6 bases short and J 0 bases short, with 20 bases between. The CDR3 spans 17 residues. Germline loops: CDR1 LNHDA, CDR2 SQIVND (reference sequence). This chain's CDR3 is CASSPPAGAVMNTEAFF. The CDR3 DNA is TGTGCCAGTAGCCCCCCAGCTGGGGCCGTTATGAACACTGAAGCTTTCTTT.

This clonotype was detected many times. The chain combines TRBV3-1 with TRBJ1-4; no clear D gene. The germline V and J ends were trimmed by 0 bases and 5 bases, with 7 bases remaining between them. The CDR3 is 14 residues long. The germline gives CDR1 LGHDT, CDR2 YNNKEL (reference sequence). The CDR3, as DNA: TGTGCCAGCAGCCAAGATCTACGGAATGAAAAACTGTTTTTT. As protein: CASSQDLRNEKLFF.

At least ten counts were recorded for this clonotype. The CDR3 reads CASSQVPGGTEAFF. The CDR3 nucleotides are TGTGCCAGCAGCCAAGTCCCCGGGGGCACTGAAGCTTTCTTT. The chain links TRBV3-1 to TRBJ1-1, with D tentatively TRBD1 (5 bases). The ends were cut back, 1 base at V and 4 bases at J, with 10 bases in the middle. CDR3 length: 14 residues. CDR1 and CDR2 (germline): LGHDT, YNNKEL (reference sequence). Together with reference TRBV3-1 and TRBJ1-1, the CDR3 gives the full variable domain: DTAVSQTPKYLVTQMGNDKSIKCEQNLGHDTMYWYKQDSKKFLKIMFSYNNKELIINETVPNRFSPKSPDKAHLNLHINSLELGDSAVYFCASSQVPGGTEAFFGQGTRLTVV.

The chain uses TRBV4-1 and TRBJ2-7; D is unresolved. Germline V lookup: CDR1 MGHRA, CDR2 YSYEKL. This CDR3 is 14 amino acids long. Trimming removed 3 bases at V and 1 base at J, with 10 bases between. CDR3 in amino acids: CASSHIGLSYEQYF. DNA for the CDR3: TGCGCCAGCAGCCATATAGGGTTATCCTACGAGCAGTACTTC.

This clonotype occurred a few times. The chain joins TRBV30 to TRBJ2-7; maybe TRBD1 (5 bases). This CDR3 region has 15 residues. Germline CDR1 is GTSNPN and CDR2 is SVGIG (reference sequence). The germline V and J ends were trimmed by 2 bases and 0 bases, with 14 bases remaining between them. In DNA form, the CDR3 reads TGTGCCTGGAGTTGGTTGACAGAGAGCTCCTACGAGCAGTACTTC. Translating it yields CAWSWLTESSYEQYF.

This clonotype was seen only a few times. The chain uses TRBV20-1 and TRBJ2-1; no reliable D call. Germline CDR1 and CDR2: DFQATT and SNEGSKA (reference sequence). This CDR3 is built from 12 residues. Trimming left V 5 bases short and J 7 bases short, with 12 bases between. The CDR3 region has the DNA TGCAGTGCTTCCAAAGGGCGGAATGAGCAGTTCTTC. Translation: CSASKGRNEQFF.